Each of the 7 T cell receptor beta chains below was sequenced from the same sample in a study of post-analysis software for immune sequencing data. No antigen has been assigned to these receptors. Study-wide results and limits: Five or six TRBV segments, TRBV5-6, TRBV5-1 and TRBV20-1 among them, were found more frequent in patients than controls.

Carried by the TCR beta cDNA libraries were unique molecular identifiers. Via MiXCR, TCRdb re-called the PCR reads, giving one row per CDR3 protein. The sample contains around 440,000 distinct CDR3 sequences, 45% of which appear only once. The sequenced sample consisted of blood. The receptor set was obtained from a girl aged 5-17 years with multiple sclerosis.

The rearrangement uses TRBV4-1 and TRBJ1-2; tentatively, D is TRBD1 (6 bases). CDR3 length equals 13 residues. CDR1 and CDR2 from the germline V gene are MGHRA and YSYEKL. V was pared by 10 bases and J by 3 bases, with 15 bases between. For the CDR3, the DNA is TGCGCCACCTCACAGGGAGAGGACTATGGCTACACCTTC. It yields the protein CATSQGEDYGYTF.

This clonotype was found many times. A much larger clonotype is one base distant, so this may be a read error. This CDR3 is CASSPPGTGSRYEQYF. As DNA, the CDR3 is TGTGCCAGCTCACCACCCGGGACAGGGTCCCGCTACGAGCAGTACTTC. The chain couples TRBV18 to TRBJ2-7; 9 nucleotides match TRBD1. J lost 3 bases, V lost 0 bases, and 6 bases had no gene match. This CDR3 has 16 residues. From germline, CDR1 is KGHSH and CDR2 LQKENI.

This clonotype showed up just a few times. The rearrangement joins TRBV4-1 to TRBJ2-3; a weak D match, TRBD2 (5 bases). V lost 2 bases and J 2 bases, leaving 17 bases between the germline ends. The germline gives CDR1 MGHRA, CDR2 YSYEKL. This CDR3 spans 17 amino acids. The chain's CDR3 is CASSQPRTATSTDTQYF. For the CDR3, the DNA is TGCGCCAGCAGCCAACCGAGGACTGCCACCTCCACAGATACGCAGTATTTT.

This clonotype was picked up a small number of times. The V gene is TRBV27, the J gene TRBJ2-7, with D maybe TRBD2 (7 bases). The CDR3 is 17 amino acids. Trimming removed 7 bases from V and 0 bases from J, with 22 bases in between. Per germline, CDR1 MNHEY and CDR2 SMNVEV (reference sequence). CDR3 in amino acids: CASTSLLGGLRSYEQYF. For the CDR3, the DNA is TGTGCCAGCACCTCTCTATTAGGGGGACTACGCTCCTACGAGCAGTACTTC.

This clonotype was found a few times. This CDR3 is CASSLETGGPYNEQFF. CDR3 in DNA: TGTGCCAGCAGTTTAGAAACAGGGGGTCCCTACAATGAGCAGTTCTTC. The chain joins TRBV12-3 or TRBV12-4 to TRBJ2-1; 8 positions agree with TRBD1. With V trimmed by 1 base and J by 2 bases, 4 bases remained unmatched. The CDR3 contains 16 residues.

This clonotype was picked up a small number of times. V gene TRBV7-2 combines with J gene TRBJ2-5, with TRBD1 matching over 10 bases. The CDR3 is 14 residues long. Germline V gene lookup returns CDR1 SGHTA and CDR2 FQGNSA. The ends lost 4 bases at V and 5 bases at J; junction bases unmatched: 4. For the CDR3, the DNA is TGTGCCAGCAGCTCAGGACAGGGGGACGAGACCCAGTACTTC. Its translation: CASSSGQGDETQYF.

In this sample, this clonotype turned up a few times. The chain has TRBV2 and TRBJ1-5; TRBD1 might be the D (6 bases). V was cut by 4 bases and J by 7 bases, with 11 bases left in between. Germline V gene lookup returns CDR1 SNHLY and CDR2 FYNNEI. The CDR3 length is 13 residues. CDR3 DNA: TGTGCCAGCAGTGGAGCAGGGGAACAGCCCCAGCATTTT. The encoded protein is CASSGAGEQPQHF. Filled out from reference TRBV2 and TRBJ1-5, the complete variable domain reads EPEVTQTPSHQVTQMGQEVILRCVPISNHLYFYWYRQILGQKVEFLVSFYNNEISEKSEIFDDQFSVERPDGSNFTLKIRSTKLEDSAMYFCASSGAGEQPQHFGDGTRLSIL.